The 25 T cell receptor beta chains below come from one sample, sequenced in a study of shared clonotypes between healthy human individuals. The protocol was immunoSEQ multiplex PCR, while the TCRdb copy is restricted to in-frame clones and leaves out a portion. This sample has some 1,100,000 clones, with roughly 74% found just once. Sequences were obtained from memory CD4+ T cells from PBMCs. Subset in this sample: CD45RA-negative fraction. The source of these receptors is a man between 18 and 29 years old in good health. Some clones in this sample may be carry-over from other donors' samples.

CDR3 sequence reads: CASSATGGVRNTIYF. The DNA of the CDR3 is TGTGCCAGCAGCGCAACAGGGGGCGTGAGAAACACCATATATTTT. This rearrangement joins TRBV9 to TRBJ1-3; 9 bases agree with TRBD1. The CDR3 contains 15 residues. V was pared by 3 bases and J by 5 bases, with 6 bases of the junction left unmatched. The V gene's germline CDR1 is SGDLS and CDR2 YYNGEE.

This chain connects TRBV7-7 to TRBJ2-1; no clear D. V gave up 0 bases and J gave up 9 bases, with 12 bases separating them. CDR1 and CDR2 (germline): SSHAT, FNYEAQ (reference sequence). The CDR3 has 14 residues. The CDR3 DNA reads TGTGCCAGCAGCTTAGCGGGAACATCGGGTGAGCAGTTCTTC. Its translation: CASSLAGTSGEQFF.

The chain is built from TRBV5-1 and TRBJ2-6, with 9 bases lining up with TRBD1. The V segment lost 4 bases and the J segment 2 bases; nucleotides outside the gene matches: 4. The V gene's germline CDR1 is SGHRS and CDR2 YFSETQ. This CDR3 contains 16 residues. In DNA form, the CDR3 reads TGCGCCAGCAGCACCTGGGACAGGGCTGGGGCCAACGTCCTGACTTTC. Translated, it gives CASSTWDRAGANVLTF.

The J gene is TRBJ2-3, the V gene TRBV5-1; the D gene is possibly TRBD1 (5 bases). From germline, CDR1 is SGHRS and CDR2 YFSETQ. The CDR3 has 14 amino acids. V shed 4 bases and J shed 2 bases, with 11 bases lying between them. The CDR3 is CASSAQGDTDTQYF. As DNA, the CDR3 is TGCGCCAGCAGCGCGCAGGGCGACACAGATACGCAGTATTTT.

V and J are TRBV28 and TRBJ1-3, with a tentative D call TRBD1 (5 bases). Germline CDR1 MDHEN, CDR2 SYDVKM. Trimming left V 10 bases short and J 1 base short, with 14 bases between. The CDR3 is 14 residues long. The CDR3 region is CATLGVGSGNTIYF. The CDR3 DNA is TGTGCCACCTTGGGGGTGGGGTCTGGAAACACCATATATTTT.

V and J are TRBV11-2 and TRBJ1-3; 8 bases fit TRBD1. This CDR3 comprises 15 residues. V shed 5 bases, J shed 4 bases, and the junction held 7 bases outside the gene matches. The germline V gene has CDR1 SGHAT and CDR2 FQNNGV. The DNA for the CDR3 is TGTGCCAGCAGCCCCCCAGGGGGCCGAGGAAACACCATATATTTT. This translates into CASSPPGGRGNTIYF.

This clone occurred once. CDR3 sequence (DNA): TGTGCCAGCAGTGACTCGGGAGTCGACACAGATACGCAGTATTTT. Translating gives CASSDSGVDTDTQYF. The chain uses TRBV2 and TRBJ2-3, with a weak D call TRBD2 (6 bases). The germline V gene has CDR1 SNHLY and CDR2 FYNNEI. Trimming stripped 3 bases from V and 2 bases from J, with 12 bases between. The length of the CDR3 is 15 residues.

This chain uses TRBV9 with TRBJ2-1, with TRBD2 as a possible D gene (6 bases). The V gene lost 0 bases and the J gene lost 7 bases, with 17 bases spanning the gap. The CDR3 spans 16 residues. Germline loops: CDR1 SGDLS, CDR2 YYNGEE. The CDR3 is CASSVGLGGGRNEQFF. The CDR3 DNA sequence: TGTGCCAGCAGCGTAGGTCTCGGGGGAGGCCGGAATGAGCAGTTCTTC.

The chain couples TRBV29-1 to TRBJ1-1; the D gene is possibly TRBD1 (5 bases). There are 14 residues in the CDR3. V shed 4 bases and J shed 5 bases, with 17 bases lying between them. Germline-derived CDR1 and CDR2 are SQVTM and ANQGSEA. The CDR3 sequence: CSVATRGRKTEAFF. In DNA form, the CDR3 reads TGCAGCGTTGCCACAAGGGGCCGTAAGACTGAAGCTTTCTTT.

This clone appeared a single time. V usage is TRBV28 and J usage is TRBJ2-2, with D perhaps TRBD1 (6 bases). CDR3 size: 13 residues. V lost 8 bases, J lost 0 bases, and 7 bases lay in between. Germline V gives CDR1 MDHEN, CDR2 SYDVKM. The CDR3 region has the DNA TGTGCCAGCCAGGGGCCGAACACCGGGGAGCTGTTTTTT. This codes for CASQGPNTGELFF.

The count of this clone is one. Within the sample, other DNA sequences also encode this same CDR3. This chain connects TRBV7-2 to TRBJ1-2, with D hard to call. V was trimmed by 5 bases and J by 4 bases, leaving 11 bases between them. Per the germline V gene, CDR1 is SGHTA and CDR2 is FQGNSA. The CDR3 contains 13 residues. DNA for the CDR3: TGTGCCAGCAGCCCCAGCCGGGGCTATGGCTACACCTTC. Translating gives CASSPSRGYGYTF.

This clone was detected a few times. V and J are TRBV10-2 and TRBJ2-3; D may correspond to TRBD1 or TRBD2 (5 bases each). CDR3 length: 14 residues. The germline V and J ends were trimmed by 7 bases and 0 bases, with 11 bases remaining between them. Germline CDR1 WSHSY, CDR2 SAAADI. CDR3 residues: CASNGAGSTDTQYF. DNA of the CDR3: TGCGCCAGCAATGGGGCGGGCAGCACAGATACGCAGTATTTT.

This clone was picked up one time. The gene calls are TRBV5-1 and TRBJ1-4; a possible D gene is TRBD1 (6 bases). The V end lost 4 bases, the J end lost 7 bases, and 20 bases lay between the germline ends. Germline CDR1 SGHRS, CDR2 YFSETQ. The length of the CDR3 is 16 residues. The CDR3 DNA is TGCGCCAGCAGCCCTGCGATTCTAGGGGGTAGTGAAAAACTGTTTTTT. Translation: CASSPAILGGSEKLFF.

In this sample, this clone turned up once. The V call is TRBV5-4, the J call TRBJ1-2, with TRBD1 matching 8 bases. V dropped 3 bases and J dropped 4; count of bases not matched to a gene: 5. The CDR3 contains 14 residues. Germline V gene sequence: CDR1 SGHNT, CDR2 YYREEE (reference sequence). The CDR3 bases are TGTGCCAGCAGCTCGGGACAGGAAATCTATGGCTACACCTTC. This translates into CASSSGQEIYGYTF.

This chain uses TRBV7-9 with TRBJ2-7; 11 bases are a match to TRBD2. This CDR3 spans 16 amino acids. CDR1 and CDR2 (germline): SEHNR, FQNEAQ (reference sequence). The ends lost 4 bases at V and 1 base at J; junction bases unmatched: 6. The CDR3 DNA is TGTGCCAGCAGCTGGGTCTCTAGCGGGAGGTCCTACGAGCAGTACTTC. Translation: CASSWVSSGRSYEQYF.

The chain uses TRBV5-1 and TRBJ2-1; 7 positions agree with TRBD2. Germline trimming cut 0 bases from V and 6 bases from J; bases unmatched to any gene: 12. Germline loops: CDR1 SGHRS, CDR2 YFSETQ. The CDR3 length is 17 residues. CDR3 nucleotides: TGCGCCAGCAGCTTGGCCCGTTTAGCGGGTCTTCTCAATGAGCAGTTCTTC. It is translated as CASSLARLAGLLNEQFF.

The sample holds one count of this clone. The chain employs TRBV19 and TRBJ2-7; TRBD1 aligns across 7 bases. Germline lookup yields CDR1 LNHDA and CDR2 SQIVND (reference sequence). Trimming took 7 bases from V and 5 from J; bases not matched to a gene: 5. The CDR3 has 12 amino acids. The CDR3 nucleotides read TGTGCCAGTAACCGACAGGGCGACGAGCAGTACTTC. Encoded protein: CASNRQGDEQYF.

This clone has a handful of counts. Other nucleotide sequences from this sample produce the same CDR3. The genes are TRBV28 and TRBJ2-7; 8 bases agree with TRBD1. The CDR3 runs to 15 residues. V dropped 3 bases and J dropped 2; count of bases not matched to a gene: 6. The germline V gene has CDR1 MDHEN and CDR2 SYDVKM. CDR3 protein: CASSFPGQGPYEQYF. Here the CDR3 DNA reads TGTGCCAGCAGTTTCCCCGGACAGGGACCCTACGAGCAGTACTTC.

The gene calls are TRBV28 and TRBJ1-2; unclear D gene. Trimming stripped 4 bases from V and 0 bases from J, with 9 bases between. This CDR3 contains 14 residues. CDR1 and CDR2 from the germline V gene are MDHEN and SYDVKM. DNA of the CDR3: TGTGCCAGCAGTTACTACGATCCTAACTATGGCTACACCTTC. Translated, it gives CASSYYDPNYGYTF.

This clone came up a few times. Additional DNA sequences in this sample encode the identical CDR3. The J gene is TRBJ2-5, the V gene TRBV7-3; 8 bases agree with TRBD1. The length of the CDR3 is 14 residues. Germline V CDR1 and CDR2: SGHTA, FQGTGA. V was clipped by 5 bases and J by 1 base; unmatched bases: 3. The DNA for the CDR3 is TGTGCCAGCAGCCCCGGGACAGGCCAAGAGACCCAGTACTTC. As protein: CASSPGTGQETQYF.

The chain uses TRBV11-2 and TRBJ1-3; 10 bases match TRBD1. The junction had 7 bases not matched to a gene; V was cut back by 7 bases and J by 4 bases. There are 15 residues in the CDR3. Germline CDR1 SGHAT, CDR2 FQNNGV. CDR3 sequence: CASTWGTGAGNTIYF. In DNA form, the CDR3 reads TGTGCCAGCACCTGGGGGACAGGGGCCGGAAACACCATATATTTT.

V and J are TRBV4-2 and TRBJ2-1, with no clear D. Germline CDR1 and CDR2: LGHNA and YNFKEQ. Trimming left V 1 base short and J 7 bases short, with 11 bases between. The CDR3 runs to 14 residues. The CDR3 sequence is CASSQAPYQNEQFF. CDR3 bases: TGTGCCAGCAGCCAAGCGCCCTACCAAAATGAGCAGTTCTTC.

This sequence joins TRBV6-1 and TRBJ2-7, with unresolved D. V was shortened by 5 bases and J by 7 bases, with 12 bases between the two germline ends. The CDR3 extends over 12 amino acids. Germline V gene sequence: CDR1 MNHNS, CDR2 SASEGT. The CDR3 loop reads CASSFGLREQYF. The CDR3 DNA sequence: TGTGCCAGCAGTTTCGGGTTGAGGGAGCAGTACTTC.

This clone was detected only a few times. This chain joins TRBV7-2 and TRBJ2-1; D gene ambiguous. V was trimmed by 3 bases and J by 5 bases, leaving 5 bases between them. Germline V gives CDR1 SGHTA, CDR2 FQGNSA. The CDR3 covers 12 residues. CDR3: CASSLRNNEQFF. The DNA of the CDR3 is TGTGCCAGCAGCTTGCGAAACAATGAGCAGTTCTTC.

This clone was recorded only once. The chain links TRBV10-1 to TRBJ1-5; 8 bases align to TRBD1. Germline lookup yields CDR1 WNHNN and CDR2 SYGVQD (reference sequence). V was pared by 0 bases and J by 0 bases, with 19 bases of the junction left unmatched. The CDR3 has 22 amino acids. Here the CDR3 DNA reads TGCGCCAGCAGTGAGTCGTCGGATTGGCGGGACAGGAGAACGTATAGCAATCAGCCCCAGCATTTT. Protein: CASSESSDWRDRRTYSNQPQHF.